The present entry profiles one T cell receptor (beta chain) with its context. The clone's antigen remains unknown. Each CD8+ T cell subset was flow-sorted in triplicate, with roughly 300,000 cells per subset placed directly into RLT lysis buffer. To exclude memory contaminants, naive CD8+ T cells were stringently defined as CD45RO-CCR7+CD27+CD95-. Peripheral blood mononuclear cells were isolated from buffy coats by standard density gradient centrifugation. Naive CXCR3-negative and CXCR3-positive CD8+ T cells were flow-sorted using a FACSAria III. Total RNA was extracted from sorted cells with an RNeasy Mini Kit. TCRdb shows the sequencer as NextSeq 550. The Human TCR Profiling Kit (MiLaboratory) was used to prepare UMI-labeled 5' RACE TRB cDNA libraries. cDNA synthesis used the entire amount of extracted RNA, and PCR amplification then used the entire amount of cDNA produced. Libraries were prepared in parallel with an identical number of PCR cycles. For the original study's pipeline: With a minimum of two reads required per UMI, MIGEC and MiXCR pulled out about 50,000 +/- 10,000 unique UMI-labeled TRB cDNA molecules from each library. Each library averaged roughly 36,000 +/- 9,600 functional in-frame TRB CDR3 nucleotide clonotypes without stop codons. After each sample was downsampled to 5000 UMI-labeled TRB molecules, VDJtools was used to calculate diversity metrics such as normalized Shannon-Wiener and Chao1. For the central five CDR3 residues, VDJtools calculated physicochemical properties weighted by clonotype size, namely interaction energy, strength, volume and Kidera factor 4. Through TCRdb reprocessing, the reads give one entry per CDR3 protein sequence; DNA is omitted. The V and J calls and clone size are TCRdb's, not the authors'. The sample table on file contains fewer than 95,000 distinct CDR3 sequences. The leading ten clones occupy roughly 1.1% of the sample.

This sample was included in a study of CXCR3-negative and CXCR3-positive naive CD8 T cells (dated by TCRdb to about 2019). About the study as a whole: In total, around 140 million TRB reads were obtained, or roughly 1.5 +/- 0.3 million reads per library. The diversity and physicochemical repertoire analyses included some 11 donors pooled from two independent experiments. The TRBV-TRBJ cluster analysis covered naive subsets from about five donors and memory cells from 3 donors. Findings and caveats that apply to the study as a whole: TRBV-TRBJ usage was similar between naive CXCR3-negative and CXCR3-positive cells from the same donor, while memory cells showed distinct patterns. Freshly isolated PBMCs were used for most assays because CXCR3 expression went down partially after cryopreservation. Repertoire diversity was comparably high in both naive subsets but much lower in memory CD8+ T cells. Because surface CD5, which has been linked to self-reactivity in mice, was comparable between naive subsets, TCR interaction strength was also inferred from TRB CDR3 physicochemical properties. Compared with CXCR3-negative naive cells, CXCR3-positive naive cells had TRB CDR3s with higher hydrophobicity (lower Kidera factor 4), lower energy, and higher strength and volume indices.

The germline V gene yields SQVTM for CDR1 and ANQGSEA for CDR2. The CDR3 holds 13 amino acids from the cysteine to the phenylalanine. No DNA appears here. The receptor comes from a human donor in good health. Some clones in this sample may be carry-over from other donors' samples. Sample: naive CXCR3- CD8+ T cells from blood. Explained via the paper, the cell subset or site label denotes: CD45RO-CCR7+CD27+CD95- naive CD8+ T cells lacking CXCR3 (TNR3-). The chain was built from TRBV29-1 and TRBJ1-4; TCRdb names TRBD1, which stays unverified in the absence of DNA. The CDR3 protein is CSARTGGNEKLFF.